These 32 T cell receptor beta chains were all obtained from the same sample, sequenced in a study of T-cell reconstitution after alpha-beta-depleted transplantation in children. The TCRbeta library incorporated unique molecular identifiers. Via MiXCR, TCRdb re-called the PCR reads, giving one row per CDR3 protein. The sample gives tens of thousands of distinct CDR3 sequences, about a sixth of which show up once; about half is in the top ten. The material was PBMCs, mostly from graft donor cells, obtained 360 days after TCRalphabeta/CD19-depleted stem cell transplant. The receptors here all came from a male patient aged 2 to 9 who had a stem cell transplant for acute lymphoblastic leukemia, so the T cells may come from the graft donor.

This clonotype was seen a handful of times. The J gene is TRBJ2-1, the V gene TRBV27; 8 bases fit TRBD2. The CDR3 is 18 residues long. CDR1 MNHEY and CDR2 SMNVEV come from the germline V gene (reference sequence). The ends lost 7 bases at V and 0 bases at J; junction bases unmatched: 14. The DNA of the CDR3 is TGTGCCAGCAAGGGATGGCGGGAGGCTTCGAGCTCCTACAATGAGCAGTTCTTC. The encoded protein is CASKGWREASSSYNEQFF.

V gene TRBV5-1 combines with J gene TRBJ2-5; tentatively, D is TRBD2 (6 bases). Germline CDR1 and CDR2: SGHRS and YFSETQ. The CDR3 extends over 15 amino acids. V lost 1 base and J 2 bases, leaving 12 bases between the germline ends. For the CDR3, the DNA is TGCGCCAGCAGCTTGTTGCGGGGACTTCAAGAGACCCAGTACTTC. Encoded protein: CASSLLRGLQETQYF.

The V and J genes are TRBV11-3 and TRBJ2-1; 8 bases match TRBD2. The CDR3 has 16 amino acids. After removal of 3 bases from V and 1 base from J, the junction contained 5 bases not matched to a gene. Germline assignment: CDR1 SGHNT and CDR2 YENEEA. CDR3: CASSFPAGGSYNEQFF. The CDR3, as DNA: TGTGCCAGCAGCTTCCCCGCGGGAGGTTCCTACAATGAGCAGTTCTTC.

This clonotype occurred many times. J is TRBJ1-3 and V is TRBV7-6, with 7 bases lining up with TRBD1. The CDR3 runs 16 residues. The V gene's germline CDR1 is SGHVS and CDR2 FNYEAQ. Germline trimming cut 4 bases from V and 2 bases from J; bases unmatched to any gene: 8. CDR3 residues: CASSSQQGKTGNTIYF. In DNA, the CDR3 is TGTGCCAGCAGCTCCCAACAGGGGAAAACTGGAAACACCATATATTTT.

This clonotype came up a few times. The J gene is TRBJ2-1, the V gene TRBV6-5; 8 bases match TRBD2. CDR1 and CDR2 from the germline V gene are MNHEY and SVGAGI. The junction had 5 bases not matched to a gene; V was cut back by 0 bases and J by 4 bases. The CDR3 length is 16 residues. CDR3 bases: TGTGCCAGCAGTTACTCGCCAGCGGGAGCTTACAATGAGCAGTTCTTC. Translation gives CASSYSPAGAYNEQFF.

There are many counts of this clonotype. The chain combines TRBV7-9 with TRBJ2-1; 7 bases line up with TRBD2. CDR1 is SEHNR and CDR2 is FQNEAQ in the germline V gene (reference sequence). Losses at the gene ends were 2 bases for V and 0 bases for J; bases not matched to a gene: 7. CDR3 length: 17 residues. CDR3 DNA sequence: TGTGCCAGCAGCTTACCCCTCGGGAGGAGCTCCTACAATGAGCAGTTCTTC. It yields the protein CASSLPLGRSSYNEQFF.

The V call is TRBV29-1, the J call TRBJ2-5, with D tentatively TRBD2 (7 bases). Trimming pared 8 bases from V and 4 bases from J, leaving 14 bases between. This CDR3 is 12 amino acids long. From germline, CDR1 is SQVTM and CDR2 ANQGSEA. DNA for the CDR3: TGCAGCCAACGGGGGGCGGGAGAGACCCAGTACTTC. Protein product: CSQRGAGETQYF.

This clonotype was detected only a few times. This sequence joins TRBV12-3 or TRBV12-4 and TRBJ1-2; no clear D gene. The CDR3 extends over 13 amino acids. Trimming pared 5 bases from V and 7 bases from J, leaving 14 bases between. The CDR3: CASSLRRVFGYTF. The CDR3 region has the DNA TGTGCCAGCAGTCTCCGGAGGGTTTTTGGCTACACCTTC.

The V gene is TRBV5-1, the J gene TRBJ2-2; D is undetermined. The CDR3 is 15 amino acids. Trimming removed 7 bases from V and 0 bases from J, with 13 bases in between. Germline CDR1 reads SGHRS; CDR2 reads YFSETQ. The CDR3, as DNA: TGCGCCAGCGGTCCGACAACTGCGAACACCGGGGAGCTGTTTTTT. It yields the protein CASGPTTANTGELFF.

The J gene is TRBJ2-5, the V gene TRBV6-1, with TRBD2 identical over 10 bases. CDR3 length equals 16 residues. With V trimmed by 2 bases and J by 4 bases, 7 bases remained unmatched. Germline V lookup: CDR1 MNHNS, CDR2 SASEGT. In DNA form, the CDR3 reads TGTGCCAGCAGTGAAAGTATAGCGGGAGGTCTAGAGACCCAGTACTTC. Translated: CASSESIAGGLETQYF.

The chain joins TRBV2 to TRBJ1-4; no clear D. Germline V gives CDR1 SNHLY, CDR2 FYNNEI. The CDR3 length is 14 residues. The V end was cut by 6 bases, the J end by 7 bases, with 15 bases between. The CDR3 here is CASRQRLMSEKLFF. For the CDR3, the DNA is TGTGCCAGCAGGCAGAGGTTGATGAGTGAAAAACTGTTTTTT.

The CDR3 spells CASSYDRFGELFF. The CDR3 bases are TGTGCCAGCAGTTACGACAGATTCGGGGAGCTGTTTTTT. The chain uses TRBV12-3 or TRBV12-4 and TRBJ2-2, with D possibly being TRBD1 (5 bases). Trimming shortened V by 4 bases and J by 7 bases, and 10 bases separated the two germline ends. This CDR3 contains 13 residues.

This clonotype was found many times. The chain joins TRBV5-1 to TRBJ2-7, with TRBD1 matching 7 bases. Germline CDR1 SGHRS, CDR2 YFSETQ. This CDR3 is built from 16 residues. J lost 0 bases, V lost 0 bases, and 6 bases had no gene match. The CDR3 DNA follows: TGCGCCAGCAGCTTGGCCTTTAGGGACAGCTCCTACGAGCAGTACTTC. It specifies CASSLAFRDSSYEQYF.

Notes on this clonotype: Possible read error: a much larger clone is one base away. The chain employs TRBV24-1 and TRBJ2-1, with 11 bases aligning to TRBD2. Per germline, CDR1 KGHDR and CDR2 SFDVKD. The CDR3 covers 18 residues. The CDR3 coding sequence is TGTCCCACCAGCGGACAGGGGACTTGGACTAGCGGGTGGAATGAGCAGTTCTTC. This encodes CPTSGQGTWTSGWNEQFF.

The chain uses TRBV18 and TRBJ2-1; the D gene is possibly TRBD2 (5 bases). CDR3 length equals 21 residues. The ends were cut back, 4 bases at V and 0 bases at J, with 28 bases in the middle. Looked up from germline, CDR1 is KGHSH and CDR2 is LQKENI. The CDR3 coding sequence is TGTGCCAGCTCACTCTACCCCCGGACTCCGGTAGAGAGAAGCTCCTACAATGAGCAGTTCTTC. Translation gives CASSLYPRTPVERSSYNEQFF.

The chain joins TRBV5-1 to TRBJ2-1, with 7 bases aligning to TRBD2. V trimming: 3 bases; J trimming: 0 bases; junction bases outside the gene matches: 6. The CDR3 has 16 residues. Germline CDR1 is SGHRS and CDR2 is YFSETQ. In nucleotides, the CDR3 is TGCGCCAGCAGCTGGAGCGGGATAACCTCCTACAATGAGCAGTTCTTC. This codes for CASSWSGITSYNEQFF.

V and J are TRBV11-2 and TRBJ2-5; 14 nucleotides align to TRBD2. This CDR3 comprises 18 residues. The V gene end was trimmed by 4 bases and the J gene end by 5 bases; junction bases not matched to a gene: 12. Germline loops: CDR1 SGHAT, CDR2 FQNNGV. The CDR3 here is CASSSPTGLAGGLETQYF. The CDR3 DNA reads TGTGCCAGCAGCTCCCCGACAGGACTAGCGGGAGGTCTGGAGACCCAGTACTTC. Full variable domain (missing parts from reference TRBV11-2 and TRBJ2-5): EAGVAQSPRYKIIEKRQSVAFWCNPISGHATLYWYQQILGQGPKLLIQFQNNGVVDDSQLPKDRFSAERLKGVDSTLKIQPAKLEDSAVYLCASSSPTGLAGGLETQYFGPGTRLLVL.

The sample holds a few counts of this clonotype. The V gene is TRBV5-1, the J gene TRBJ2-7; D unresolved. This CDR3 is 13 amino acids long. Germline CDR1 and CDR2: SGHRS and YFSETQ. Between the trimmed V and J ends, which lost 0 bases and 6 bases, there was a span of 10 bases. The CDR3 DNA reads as TGCGCCAGCAGCTTGGTCCTCCCCACCGAGCAGTACTTC. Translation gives CASSLVLPTEQYF.

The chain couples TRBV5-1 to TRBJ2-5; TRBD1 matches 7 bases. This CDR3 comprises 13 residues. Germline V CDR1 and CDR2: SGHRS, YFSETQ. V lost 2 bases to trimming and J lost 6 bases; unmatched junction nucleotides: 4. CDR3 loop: CASSFVQGKTQYF. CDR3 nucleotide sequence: TGCGCCAGCAGCTTCGTACAGGGGAAGACCCAGTACTTC. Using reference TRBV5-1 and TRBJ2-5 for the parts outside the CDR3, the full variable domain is KAGVTQTPRYLIKTRGQQVTLSCSPISGHRSVSWYQQTPGQGLQFLFEYFSETQRNKGNFPGRFSGRQFSNSRSEMNVSTLELGDSALYLCASSFVQGKTQYFGPGTRLLVL.

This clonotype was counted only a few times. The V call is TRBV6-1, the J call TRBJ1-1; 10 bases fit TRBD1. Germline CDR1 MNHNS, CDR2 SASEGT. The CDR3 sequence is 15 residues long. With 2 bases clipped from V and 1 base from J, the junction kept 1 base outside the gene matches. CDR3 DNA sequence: TGTGCCAGCAGTGAATGGACAGGGGGGAACACTGAAGCTTTCTTT. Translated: CASSEWTGGNTEAFF.

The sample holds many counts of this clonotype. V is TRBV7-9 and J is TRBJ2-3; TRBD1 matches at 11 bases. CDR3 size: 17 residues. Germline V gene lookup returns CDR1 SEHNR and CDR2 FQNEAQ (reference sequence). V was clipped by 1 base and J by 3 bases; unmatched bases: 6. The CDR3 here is CASSLGRTGGRTDTQYF. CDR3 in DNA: TGTGCCAGCAGCTTAGGAAGGACAGGGGGCCGGACAGATACGCAGTATTTT.

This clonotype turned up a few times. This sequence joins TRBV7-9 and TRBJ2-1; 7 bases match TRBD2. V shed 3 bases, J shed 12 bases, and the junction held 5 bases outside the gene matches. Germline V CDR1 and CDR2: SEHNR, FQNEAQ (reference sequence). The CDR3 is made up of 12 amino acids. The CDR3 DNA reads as TGTGCCAGCAGCTTCACTAGCGAATGGCAGTTCTTC. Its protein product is CASSFTSEWQFF. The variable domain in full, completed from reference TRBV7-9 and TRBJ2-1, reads DTGVSQNPRHKITKRGQNVTFRCDPISEHNRLYWYRQTLGQGPEFLTYFQNEAQLEKSRLLSDRFSAERPKGSFSTLEIQRTEQGDSAMYLCASSFTSEWQFFGPGTRLTVL.

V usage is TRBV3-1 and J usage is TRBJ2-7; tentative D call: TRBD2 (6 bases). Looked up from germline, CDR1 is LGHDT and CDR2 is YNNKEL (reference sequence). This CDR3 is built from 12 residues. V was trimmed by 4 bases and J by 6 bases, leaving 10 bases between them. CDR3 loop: CASSLRGIEQYF. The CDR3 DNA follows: TGTGCCAGCAGCCTTCGGGGGATCGAGCAGTACTTC.

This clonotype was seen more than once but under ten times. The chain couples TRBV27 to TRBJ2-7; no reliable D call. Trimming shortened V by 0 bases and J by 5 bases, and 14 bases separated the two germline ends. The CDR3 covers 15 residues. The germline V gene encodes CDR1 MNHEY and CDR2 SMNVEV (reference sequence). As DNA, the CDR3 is TGTGCCAGCAGTTTATCCAAGGGTCCGGGCCACGAGCAGTACTTC. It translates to CASSLSKGPGHEQYF.

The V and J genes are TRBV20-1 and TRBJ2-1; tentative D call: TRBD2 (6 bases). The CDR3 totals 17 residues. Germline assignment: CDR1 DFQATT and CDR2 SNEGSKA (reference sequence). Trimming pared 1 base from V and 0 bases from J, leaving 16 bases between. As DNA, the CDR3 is TGCAGTGCTAGAGGCCTGGGTCGGGGGAGCTCCTACAATGAGCAGTTCTTC. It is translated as CSARGLGRGSSYNEQFF.

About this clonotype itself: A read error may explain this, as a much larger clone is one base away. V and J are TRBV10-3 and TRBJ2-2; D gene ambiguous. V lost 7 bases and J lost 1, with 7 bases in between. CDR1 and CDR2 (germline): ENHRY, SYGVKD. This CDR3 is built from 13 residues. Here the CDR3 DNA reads TGTGCCATCAAGCAGAGGAACACCGGGGAGCTGTTTTTT. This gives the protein CAIKQRNTGELFF.

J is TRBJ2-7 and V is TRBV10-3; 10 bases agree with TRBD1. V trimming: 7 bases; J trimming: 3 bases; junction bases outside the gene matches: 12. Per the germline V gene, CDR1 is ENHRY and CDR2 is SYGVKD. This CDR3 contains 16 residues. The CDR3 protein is CAINGGDRGSIYEQYF. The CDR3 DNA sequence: TGTGCCATCAACGGTGGGGACAGGGGATCGATCTACGAGCAGTACTTC.

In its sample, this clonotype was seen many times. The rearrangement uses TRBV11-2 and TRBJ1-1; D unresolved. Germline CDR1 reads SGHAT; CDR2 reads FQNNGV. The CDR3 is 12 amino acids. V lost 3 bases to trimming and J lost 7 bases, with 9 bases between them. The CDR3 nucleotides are TGTGCCAGCAGCTTGTATCTGTATGAAGCTTTCTTT. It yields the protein CASSLYLYEAFF.

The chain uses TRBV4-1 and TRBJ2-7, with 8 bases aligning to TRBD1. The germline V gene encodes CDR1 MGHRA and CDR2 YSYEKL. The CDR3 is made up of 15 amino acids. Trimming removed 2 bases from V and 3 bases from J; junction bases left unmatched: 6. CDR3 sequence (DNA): TGCGCCAGCAGCCAATCGACAGGGGAAGTCTACGAGCAGTACTTC. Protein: CASSQSTGEVYEQYF.

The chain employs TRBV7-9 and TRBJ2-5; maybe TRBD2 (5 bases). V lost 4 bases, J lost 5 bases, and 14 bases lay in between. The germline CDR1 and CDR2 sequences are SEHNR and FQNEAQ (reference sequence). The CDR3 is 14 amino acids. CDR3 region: CASSSLRAVETQYF. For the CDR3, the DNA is TGTGCCAGCAGCTCCCTCAGAGCGGTTGAGACCCAGTACTTC.

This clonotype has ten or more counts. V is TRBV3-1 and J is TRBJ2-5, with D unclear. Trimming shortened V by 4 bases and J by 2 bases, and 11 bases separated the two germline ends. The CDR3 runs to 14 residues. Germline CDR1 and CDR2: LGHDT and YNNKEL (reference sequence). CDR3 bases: TGTGCCAGCAGCCCTTGGGTAGGGCAAGAGACCCAGTACTTC. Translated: CASSPWVGQETQYF.

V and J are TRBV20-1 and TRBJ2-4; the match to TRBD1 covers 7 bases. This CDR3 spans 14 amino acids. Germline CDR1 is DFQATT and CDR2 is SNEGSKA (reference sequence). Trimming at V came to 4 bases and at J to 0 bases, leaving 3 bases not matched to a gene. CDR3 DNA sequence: TGCAGTGCTACAGGGGGTGTAGCCAAAAACATTCAGTACTTC. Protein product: CSATGGVAKNIQYF.